This is a list of T cell receptor beta chains from one sample in a study of metastatic and nonmetastatic thyroid tumors. MiXCR reprocessed the PCR reads for TCRdb. This table has around 20,000 clones, about 11% appearing once. The specimen was blood. These receptors all stem from a female donor with papillary thyroid cancer or a benign thyroid nodule (not recorded which). Some clones in this sample may be carry-over from other donors' samples. The conserved cysteine and the conserved F or W are not part of the CDR3 here. A D gene is named only where the DNA matches it firmly.

CDR3 protein: ASSRGDSSYNEQF; J gene: TRBJ2-1; D gene: NA; V gene: TRBV7-9
CDR3 protein: ASQGNMNTEAF; J gene: TRBJ1-1; D gene: NA; V gene: TRBV3-1
CDR3 protein: AIQKQGVTEAF; J gene: TRBJ1-1; D gene: NA; V gene: TRBV2
CDR3 protein: ASSYSDGGNEQF; J gene: TRBJ2-1; D gene: NA; V gene: TRBV6-2/TRBV6-3
CDR3 protein: ASSLLGLATEEWETQY; J gene: TRBJ2-5; D gene: TRBD2; V gene: TRBV28
CDR3 protein: SVVREVNQPQH; J gene: TRBJ1-5; D gene: NA; V gene: TRBV20-1
CDR3 protein: ASSQGGTGYYEQY; J gene: TRBJ2-7; D gene: TRBD1; V gene: TRBV3-1
CDR3 protein: ASSRESYEQY; J gene: TRBJ2-7; D gene: NA; V gene: TRBV28
CDR3 protein: ASSSDRDLQH; J gene: TRBJ1-5; D gene: TRBD1; V gene: TRBV6-5
CDR3 protein: SASRGNEQY; J gene: TRBJ2-7; D gene: NA; V gene: TRBV20-1
CDR3 protein: ASAQGESLNEQF; J gene: TRBJ2-1; D gene: TRBD1; V gene: TRBV9
CDR3 protein: ASSLTGGQPQH; J gene: TRBJ1-5; D gene: NA; V gene: TRBV9
CDR3 protein: ASSARTSGSAGELF; J gene: TRBJ2-2; D gene: TRBD2; V gene: TRBV11-2
CDR3 protein: AVSGTSGSPTDTQY; J gene: TRBJ2-3; D gene: TRBD2; V gene: TRBV10-3
CDR3 protein: AIRTGQKRYEQY; J gene: TRBJ2-7; D gene: NA; V gene: TRBV6-1
CDR3 protein: ASSLEGQAARTQY; J gene: TRBJ2-5; D gene: TRBD1; V gene: TRBV5-1
CDR3 protein: ASSQNGRDTQY; J gene: TRBJ2-3; D gene: TRBD2; V gene: TRBV14
CDR3 protein: AIRRQTSGMGNEQF; J gene: TRBJ2-1; D gene: TRBD2; V gene: TRBV11-2
CDR3 protein: SARDRAGRGYT; J gene: TRBJ1-2; D gene: NA; V gene: TRBV20-1
CDR3 protein: ASRTLGGETGELF; J gene: TRBJ2-2; D gene: NA; V gene: TRBV6-1
CDR3 protein: ASSYGSDTGEPF; J gene: TRBJ2-2; D gene: NA; V gene: TRBV6-5
CDR3 protein: ASSLGQDGYEQY; J gene: TRBJ2-7; D gene: NA; V gene: TRBV5-1
CDR3 protein: ASSLALGGRGHNEQF; J gene: TRBJ2-1; D gene: NA; V gene: TRBV12-3/TRBV12-4
CDR3 protein: ASSLGANSRKLF; J gene: TRBJ1-4; D gene: NA; V gene: TRBV7-9
CDR3 protein: AISEGGVSETQY; J gene: TRBJ2-5; D gene: NA; V gene: TRBV10-3